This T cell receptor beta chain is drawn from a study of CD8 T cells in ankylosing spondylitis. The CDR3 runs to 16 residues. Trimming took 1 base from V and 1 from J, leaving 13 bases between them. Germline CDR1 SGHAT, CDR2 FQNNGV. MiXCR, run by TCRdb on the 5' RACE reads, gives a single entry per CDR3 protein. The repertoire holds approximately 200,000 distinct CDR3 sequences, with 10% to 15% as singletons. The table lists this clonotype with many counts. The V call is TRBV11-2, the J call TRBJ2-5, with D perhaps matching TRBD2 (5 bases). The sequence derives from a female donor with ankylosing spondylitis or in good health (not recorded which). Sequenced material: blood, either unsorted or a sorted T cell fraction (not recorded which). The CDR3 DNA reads TGTGCCAGCAGCTTAGGCCGCGGGTGGGTCCAAGAGACCCAGTACTTC. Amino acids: CASSLGRGWVQETQYF.